The rows below give T cell receptor beta chains drawn from one sample of a study of OX40 agonist ivuxolimab in advanced cancers. Clones were sequenced by immunoSEQ multiplex PCR, and TCRdb holds only the in-frame ones, with some missing. Here the sample spans over 55,000 clones, 83% being singletons. This specimen consisted of CD4+ or CD8+ T cells sorted from blood, obtained in a trial of the OX40 agonist ivuxolimab. The receptors were sampled from an adult with an advanced solid tumor such as melanoma, head and neck, liver or kidney cancer. CDR3s include the opening cysteine and the closing phenylalanine or tryptophan. Fields, in order: D gene, J gene, V gene, clone size, CDR3 DNA, CDR3 protein. D genes are given only for firm matches. A clone size is listed for some rows: how often the clone was seen (once, few, many), or a class if it is expanded.

NA,TRBJ2-3,TRBV5-1,NA,TGCGCCAGCAGCCGACGACCGGGACTGGAGAGCACAGATACGCAGTATTTT,CASSRRPGLESTDTQYF
NA,TRBJ2-4,TRBV4-1,NA,TGCGCCAGCAGCCAAGGGTCCCACGCCGCATTCGGAGGGAACATTCAGTACTTC,CASSQGSHAAFGGNIQYF
NA,TRBJ1-1,TRBV9,NA,TGTGCCAGCAGCGTTGATCCACAGGTAGGGACTGAAGCTTTCTTT,CASSVDPQVGTEAFF
NA,TRBJ2-3,TRBV6-4,NA,TGTGCCAGCAGTGGCCCCCCGGGGGCGCTCACAGATACGCAGTATTTT,CASSGPPGALTDTQYF
TRBD1,TRBJ2-3,TRBV29-1,NA,TGCAGCGTTCAACAGGGGGATACGCAGTATTTT,CSVQQGDTQYF
TRBD1,TRBJ1-2,TRBV7-8,NA,TGTGCCAGCAGCCCTTCGGGACAGACGCTCTATGGCTACACCTTC,CASSPSGQTLYGYTF
NA,TRBJ2-7,TRBV6-1,few,TGTGCCAGCAGCTTCACAAACGAGCAGTACTTC,CASSFTNEQYF
NA,TRBJ1-3,TRBV6-6,few,TGTGCCAGCAGTTTGGGTCTAAACACCATATATTTT,CASSLGLNTIYF
NA,TRBJ1-1,TRBV9,NA,TGTGCCAGCAGCGCGGTACCAGCGGGACCGCTCACTGAAGCTTTCTTT,CASSAVPAGPLTEAFF
NA,TRBJ2-2,TRBV7-2,NA,TGTGCCAGCAGCTTATGGCTAGCCCCCGACACCGGGGAGCTGTTTTTT,CASSLWLAPDTGELFF
NA,TRBJ1-4,TRBV5-1,NA,TGCGCCAGCAGCTTGGAGGGGGGCTCTGGTGAAAAACTGTTTTTT,CASSLEGGSGEKLFF
TRBD2,TRBJ2-7,TRBV5-1,few,TGCGCCAGCCAGCGGACTAGCGAAACCTACGAGCAGTACTTC,CASQRTSETYEQYF
NA,TRBJ1-5,TRBV23-1,NA,TGCGCCAGCAGTCATAATTCGGCACAGGTTCTTTCGCCCCAGCATTTT,CASSHNSAQVLSPQHF
NA,TRBJ2-7,TRBV9,NA,TGTGCCAGCAGCGCCACAGGGGGAGGGTATTTCGGCTACGAGCAGTACTTC,CASSATGGGYFGYEQYF
NA,TRBJ1-1,TRBV5-4,NA,TGTGCCAGCAGCTCGTGGAACACTGAAGCTTTCTTT,CASSSWNTEAFF
NA,TRBJ1-2,TRBV28,NA,TGTGCCAGCAGGGGTACGGAAATCCGGGACGGAAACTATGGCTACACCTTC,CASRGTEIRDGNYGYTF
NA,TRBJ1-2,TRBV30,NA,TGTGCCTGGAGCGAGGCAGGGCTCGCTAACTATGGCTACACCTTC,CAWSEAGLANYGYTF
TRBD2,TRBJ2-1,TRBV4-2,NA,TGTGCCACCGGGGCGGGAGGGCCTTGGATCTACAATGAGCAGTTCTTC,CATGAGGPWIYNEQFF
TRBD2,TRBJ2-5,TRBV5-1,NA,TGCGCCAGCAGCTTTGGTAGCGGGGGCCTCCAAGAGACCCAGTACTTC,CASSFGSGGLQETQYF
TRBD1,TRBJ1-6,TRBV6-1,once,TGTGCCAGCAGTGCAATAGTCGGCAGGGGGCAGGCACCCCTCCACTTT,CASSAIVGRGQAPLHF
NA,TRBJ2-5,TRBV11-2,NA,TGTGCCAGCAGCTTTCGGCAGACCCAAGAGACCCAGTACTTC,CASSFRQTQETQYF
TRBD1,TRBJ1-1,TRBV4-1,once,TGCGCCAGCAGCGAACATAGACAGGGACAAACTGAAGCTTTCTTT,CASSEHRQGQTEAFF
NA,TRBJ2-7,TRBV5-1,NA,TGCGCCAGCAGTGTGGGCTCCTACGAGCAGTACTTC,CASSVGSYEQYF
NA,TRBJ1-3,TRBV19,NA,TGTGCCAGTAGTAGAACCGCAGGGGTCTCTGGAAACACCATATATTTT,CASSRTAGVSGNTIYF
NA,TRBJ2-1,TRBV19,NA,TGTGCCAGTAGTCCGTCGCCTGGCATTAGCTCCTACAATGAGCAGTTCTTC,CASSPSPGISSYNEQFF
NA,TRBJ2-6,TRBV7-9,NA,TGTGCCAGCAAAACGACGGGCTCTGGGGCCAACGTCCTGACTTTC,CASKTTGSGANVLTF
NA,TRBJ2-7,TRBV11-2,NA,TGTGCCAGCAGCTCAATAAGGTCGGGGCCCGAGCAGTACTTC,CASSSIRSGPEQYF
TRBD2,TRBJ2-3,TRBV27,NA,TGTGCCAGCAGTTTATACGGGAGGGGGGGCACAGATACGCAGTATTTT,CASSLYGRGGTDTQYF
TRBD2,TRBJ2-5,TRBV7-6,NA,TGTGCCAGCAGCTACGTCACTAGCGAAGAGACCCAGTACTTC,CASSYVTSEETQYF
NA,TRBJ1-1,TRBV19,few,TGTGCCAGTAACGGGGGATCGAACACTGAAGCTTTCTTT,CASNGGSNTEAFF